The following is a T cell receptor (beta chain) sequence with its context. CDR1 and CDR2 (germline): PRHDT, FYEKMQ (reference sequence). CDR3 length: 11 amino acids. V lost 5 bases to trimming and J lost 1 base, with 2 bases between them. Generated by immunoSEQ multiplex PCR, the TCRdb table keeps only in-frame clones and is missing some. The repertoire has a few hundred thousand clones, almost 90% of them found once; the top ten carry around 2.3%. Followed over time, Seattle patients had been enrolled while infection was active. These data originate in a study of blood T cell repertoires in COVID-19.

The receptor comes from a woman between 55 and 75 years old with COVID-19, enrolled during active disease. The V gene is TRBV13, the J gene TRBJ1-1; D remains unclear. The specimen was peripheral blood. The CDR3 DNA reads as TGTGCCAGCAGCCAGAACACTGAAGCTTTCTTT. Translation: CASSQNTEAFF. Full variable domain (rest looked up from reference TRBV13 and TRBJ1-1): AAGVIQSPRHLIKEKRETATLKCYPIPRHDTVYWYQQGPGQDPQFLISFYEKMQSDKGSIPDRFSAQQFSDYHSELNMSSLELGDSALYFCASSQNTEAFFGQGTRLTVV.